The rows below give T cell receptor beta chains drawn from one sample of a study of blood T cell repertoires in COVID-19. Sequenced by immunoSEQ multiplex PCR; TCRdb stores in-frame clones only, minus some. The sample comprises some 40,000 clones, around 83% of which are singletons, and roughly 45% rests with the top ten. The sequenced sample consisted of peripheral blood. These receptors were collected from a woman aged 80 or older with acute or convalescent COVID-19. CDR3s include the opening cysteine and the closing phenylalanine or tryptophan. The D gene is left open where the match is weak. Clone size, where shown, is once, few, many, or a class for clones that have expanded.

j_call: TRBJ2-3; clone_size: NA; d_call: TRBD2; v_call: TRBV3-1/TRBV3-2; cdr3_aa: CASSQAAGSGGAGDTQYF; cdr3_nt: TGTGCCAGCAGCCAGGCCGCCGGGAGCGGGGGGGCTGGAGATACGCAGTATTTT
j_call: TRBJ2-5; clone_size: NA; d_call: TRBD1; v_call: TRBV11-3; cdr3_aa: CASSSGQPQETQYF; cdr3_nt: TGTGCCAGCAGCTCGGGACAGCCTCAAGAGACCCAGTACTTC
j_call: TRBJ2-5; clone_size: NA; d_call: NA; v_call: TRBV12-3/TRBV12-4; cdr3_aa: CASSFQTVQYF; cdr3_nt: TGTGCCAGCAGTTTTCAGACAGTCCAGTACTTC
j_call: TRBJ1-1; clone_size: NA; d_call: TRBD1; v_call: TRBV5-4; cdr3_aa: CASSPGTGVNTEAFF; cdr3_nt: TGTGCCAGCAGCCCGGGGACAGGGGTGAACACTGAAGCTTTCTTT
j_call: TRBJ1-5; clone_size: NA; d_call: NA; v_call: TRBV6-6; cdr3_aa: CASSALGASNQPQHF; cdr3_nt: TGTGCCAGCAGTGCCCTTGGAGCGAGCAATCAGCCCCAGCATTTT
j_call: TRBJ1-5; clone_size: NA; d_call: TRBD1; v_call: TRBV6-2/TRBV6-3; cdr3_aa: CASSYGKLTGSNQPQHF; cdr3_nt: TGTGCCAGCAGTTACGGGAAATTGACAGGGTCAAATCAGCCCCAGCATTTT
j_call: TRBJ2-7; clone_size: NA; d_call: TRBD1; v_call: TRBV5-5; cdr3_aa: CASSLGTASYEQYF; cdr3_nt: TGTGCCAGCAGCCTAGGGACAGCATCCTACGAGCAGTACTTC
j_call: TRBJ1-1; clone_size: NA; d_call: NA; v_call: TRBV5-5; cdr3_aa: CASSRQQNTEAFF; cdr3_nt: TGTGCCAGCAGCCGACAGCAGAACACTGAAGCTTTCTTT
j_call: TRBJ1-2; clone_size: NA; d_call: NA; v_call: TRBV19; cdr3_aa: CASSISGEFGYTF; cdr3_nt: TGTGCCAGTAGTATCTCAGGGGAATTTGGCTACACCTTC
j_call: TRBJ2-1; clone_size: once; d_call: NA; v_call: TRBV4-3; cdr3_aa: CASSQRTAYNEQFF; cdr3_nt: TGCGCCAGCAGCCAAAGGACAGCTTACAATGAGCAGTTCTTC
j_call: TRBJ2-7; clone_size: NA; d_call: TRBD1; v_call: TRBV6-5; cdr3_aa: CASRPGTGGGEQYF; cdr3_nt: TGTGCCAGCAGACCCGGGACAGGGGGTGGCGAGCAGTACTTC
j_call: TRBJ2-1; clone_size: NA; d_call: TRBD2; v_call: TRBV7-2; cdr3_aa: CASSFRTSSSEQFF; cdr3_nt: TGTGCCAGCAGCTTCAGGACTAGTTCGAGTGAGCAGTTCTTC
j_call: TRBJ1-3; clone_size: few; d_call: NA; v_call: TRBV10-3; cdr3_aa: CAISESITGNTIYF; cdr3_nt: TGTGCCATCAGTGAGAGCATAACTGGAAACACCATATATTTT
j_call: TRBJ1-1; clone_size: NA; d_call: NA; v_call: TRBV6-5; cdr3_aa: CASSYSRGPTEAFF; cdr3_nt: TGTGCCAGCAGTTACTCGCGAGGGCCCACTGAAGCTTTCTTT
j_call: TRBJ1-5; clone_size: NA; d_call: NA; v_call: TRBV7-6; cdr3_aa: CASRRGRNQPQHF; cdr3_nt: TGTGCCAGCAGACGAGGGAGGAATCAGCCCCAGCATTTT
j_call: TRBJ1-1; clone_size: NA; d_call: TRBD1; v_call: TRBV18; cdr3_aa: CASSLGQGVGSTEAFF; cdr3_nt: TGTGCCAGCTCACTGGGACAGGGAGTGGGGAGCACTGAAGCTTTCTTT
j_call: TRBJ2-3; clone_size: NA; d_call: TRBD2; v_call: TRBV27; cdr3_aa: CASSLVAGTDTQYF; cdr3_nt: TGTGCCAGCAGTTTAGTAGCGGGGACAGATACGCAGTATTTT
j_call: TRBJ1-1; clone_size: NA; d_call: NA; v_call: TRBV5-5; cdr3_aa: CASSLTGNTEAFF; cdr3_nt: TGTGCCAGCAGCTTAACAGGGAACACTGAAGCTTTCTTT
j_call: TRBJ1-2; clone_size: NA; d_call: NA; v_call: TRBV2; cdr3_aa: CASSAPLIGWGNYGYTF; cdr3_nt: TGTGCCAGCAGTGCCCCCCTGATCGGATGGGGCAACTATGGCTACACCTTC
j_call: TRBJ2-3; clone_size: NA; d_call: TRBD1; v_call: TRBV15; cdr3_aa: CATSSRDRGLGTDTQYF; cdr3_nt: TGTGCCACCAGCAGCCGGGACAGGGGGCTTGGCACAGATACGCAGTATTTT
j_call: TRBJ1-1; clone_size: NA; d_call: NA; v_call: TRBV29-1; cdr3_aa: CSGVQGSWTEAFF; cdr3_nt: TGCAGCGGTGTACAGGGATCTTGGACTGAAGCTTTCTTT
j_call: TRBJ1-2; clone_size: NA; d_call: NA; v_call: TRBV7-9; cdr3_aa: CASSLVVAQLNYGYTF; cdr3_nt: TGTGCCAGCAGCTTAGTCGTCGCACAGTTGAACTATGGCTACACCTTC
j_call: TRBJ1-2; clone_size: NA; d_call: NA; v_call: TRBV5-1; cdr3_aa: CASSLTAAYGYTF; cdr3_nt: TGCGCCAGCAGCTTAACAGCCGCCTATGGCTACACCTTC
j_call: TRBJ1-5; clone_size: NA; d_call: NA; v_call: TRBV2; cdr3_aa: CASSSTGSNQPQHF; cdr3_nt: TGTGCCAGCAGTTCCACAGGGAGCAATCAGCCCCAGCATTTT
j_call: TRBJ2-3; clone_size: NA; d_call: NA; v_call: TRBV29-1; cdr3_aa: CSARDSTDTQYF; cdr3_nt: TGCAGCGCTCGGGACTCCACAGATACGCAGTATTTT
j_call: TRBJ2-5; clone_size: NA; d_call: NA; v_call: TRBV11-3; cdr3_aa: CASSLVRGVGETQYF; cdr3_nt: TGTGCCAGCAGCTTAGTTCGCGGGGTAGGAGAGACCCAGTACTTC
j_call: TRBJ2-5; clone_size: NA; d_call: TRBD2; v_call: TRBV5-1; cdr3_aa: CASSPGTIQETQYF; cdr3_nt: TGCGCCAGCAGCCCCGGGACTATACAAGAGACCCAGTACTTC
j_call: TRBJ1-4; clone_size: NA; d_call: TRBD1; v_call: TRBV5-5; cdr3_aa: CASSLEGAREKLFF; cdr3_nt: TGTGCCAGCAGCTTGGAGGGGGCGCGGGAAAAACTGTTTTTT
j_call: TRBJ2-7; clone_size: NA; d_call: NA; v_call: TRBV27; cdr3_aa: CASSFRRDRAYEQYF; cdr3_nt: TGTGCCAGCAGTTTCCGGAGGGACAGAGCCTACGAGCAGTACTTC
j_call: TRBJ1-1; clone_size: NA; d_call: NA; v_call: TRBV28; cdr3_aa: CASSQTVNTEAFF; cdr3_nt: TGTGCCAGCAGCCAGACAGTGAACACTGAAGCTTTCTTT
j_call: TRBJ1-5; clone_size: once; d_call: NA; v_call: TRBV7-8; cdr3_aa: CASSPRKTGLNQPQHF; cdr3_nt: TGTGCCAGCAGCCCCCGTAAGACAGGACTCAATCAGCCCCAGCATTTT
j_call: TRBJ2-7; clone_size: few; d_call: TRBD1; v_call: TRBV19; cdr3_aa: CASSPSSGTGAPLSSYEQYF; cdr3_nt: TGTGCCAGTAGTCCCTCCTCCGGGACAGGGGCACCGTTAAGCTCCTACGAGCAGTACTTC
j_call: TRBJ1-4; clone_size: NA; d_call: TRBD1; v_call: TRBV11-2; cdr3_aa: CASSQQGGLSEKLFF; cdr3_nt: TGTGCCAGCAGCCAACAGGGGGGGTTGAGTGAAAAACTGTTTTTT
j_call: TRBJ2-7; clone_size: NA; d_call: TRBD1; v_call: TRBV9; cdr3_aa: CASSVDWTGGEQYF; cdr3_nt: TGTGCCAGCAGCGTAGACTGGACAGGCGGCGAGCAGTACTTC
j_call: TRBJ2-1; clone_size: NA; d_call: TRBD1; v_call: TRBV7-9; cdr3_aa: CASSSPQRGQGRNEQFF; cdr3_nt: TGTGCCAGCAGCTCCCCCCAGCGGGGACAGGGGAGGAATGAGCAGTTCTTC
j_call: TRBJ1-3; clone_size: NA; d_call: TRBD1; v_call: TRBV3-1/TRBV3-2; cdr3_aa: CASSHRGVSGNTIYF; cdr3_nt: TGTGCCAGCAGTCACAGGGGAGTCTCTGGAAACACCATATATTTT
j_call: TRBJ1-5; clone_size: NA; d_call: NA; v_call: TRBV3-1/TRBV3-2; cdr3_aa: CASSPSQAGQPQHF; cdr3_nt: TGTGCCAGCAGCCCCAGTCAGGCGGGGCAGCCCCAGCATTTT
j_call: TRBJ1-4; clone_size: NA; d_call: TRBD1; v_call: TRBV2; cdr3_aa: CASSEAGTGNEKLFF; cdr3_nt: TGTGCCAGCAGTGAAGCGGGGACAGGGAATGAAAAACTGTTTTTT
j_call: TRBJ1-5; clone_size: NA; d_call: NA; v_call: TRBV7-2; cdr3_aa: CASTFERGRNQPQHF; cdr3_nt: TGTGCCAGCACCTTCGAAAGGGGTCGCAATCAGCCCCAGCATTTT
j_call: TRBJ1-3; clone_size: NA; d_call: NA; v_call: TRBV7-9; cdr3_aa: CASSTSGGSSGNTIYF; cdr3_nt: TGTGCCAGCAGCACCTCGGGGGGAAGCTCTGGAAACACCATATATTTT
j_call: TRBJ2-1; clone_size: few; d_call: NA; v_call: TRBV30; cdr3_aa: CAWMRIGDEQFF; cdr3_nt: TGTGCCTGGATGAGGATTGGAGATGAGCAGTTCTTC
j_call: TRBJ1-1; clone_size: NA; d_call: NA; v_call: TRBV10-3; cdr3_aa: CAISAHLNTEAFF; cdr3_nt: TGTGCCATCAGTGCACATTTGAACACTGAAGCTTTCTTT
j_call: TRBJ2-1; clone_size: NA; d_call: NA; v_call: TRBV4-1; cdr3_aa: CASSQDRRGTYNEQFF; cdr3_nt: TGCGCCAGCAGCCAAGATAGACGGGGAACCTACAATGAGCAGTTCTTC
j_call: TRBJ1-3; clone_size: NA; d_call: NA; v_call: TRBV7-2; cdr3_aa: CASSPTVGAGNTIYF; cdr3_nt: TGTGCCAGCAGCCCGACAGTCGGAGCTGGAAACACCATATATTTT
j_call: TRBJ2-2; clone_size: NA; d_call: NA; v_call: TRBV28; cdr3_aa: CASSLIPPREAGELFF; cdr3_nt: TGTGCCAGCAGTCTCATCCCTCCCAGGGAAGCCGGGGAGCTGTTTTTT
j_call: TRBJ2-1; clone_size: NA; d_call: TRBD2; v_call: TRBV11-3; cdr3_aa: CASSLSGLNNEQFF; cdr3_nt: TGTGCCAGCAGCCTTAGCGGGCTAAACAATGAGCAGTTCTTC